This entry lists 9 T cell receptor beta chains sequenced from one sample in a study of T-cell reconstitution after alpha-beta-depleted transplantation in children (dated by TCRdb to about 2016). The library was prepared using PCR. Instrument on record: Illumina HiSeq 2500. Molecular barcoding was employed in the preparation of TCR libraries, with unique molecular identifiers being used to normalize TCRbeta repertoire quantification. The public reads were reprocessed in TCRdb via fastp at Q25 and MiXCR, keeping in-frame beta chains. Every distinct CDR3 protein forms one entry, paired with its most common genes and DNA. For this sample there are roughly 220,000 distinct CDR3 sequences; 9% to 10% appear just once. The ten largest clones capture about 5% of the sample. The sequenced sample was PBMCs from the stem cell graft donor, obtained from the stem cell graft. These receptors came from a human donor who donated a stem cell graft to a child with SCID.

This clonotype was recorded many times. V gene TRBV20-1 combines with J gene TRBJ1-5; no firm D call. The V gene's germline CDR1 is DFQATT and CDR2 SNEGSKA (reference sequence). V dropped 0 bases and J dropped 4 bases, with 16 bases sitting between them. The CDR3 has 16 residues. The CDR3 is CSARDWTTPGNQPQHF. As DNA, the CDR3 is TGCAGTGCTAGAGATTGGACTACTCCGGGGAATCAGCCCCAGCATTTT.

The chain has TRBV29-1 and TRBJ1-2, with D possibly being TRBD1 (6 bases). CDR1 and CDR2 (germline): SQVTM, ANQGSEA. V was shortened by 6 bases and J by 4 bases, with 9 bases between the two germline ends. This CDR3 contains 11 residues. Written as DNA, the CDR3 is TGCAGCGTGGGGGGCGTCTATGGCTACACCTTC. Translation: CSVGGVYGYTF.

With regard to this clonotype: Given a much more abundant clone one base away, this may be a read error. The chain employs TRBV12-3 or TRBV12-4 and TRBJ1-5; 11 bases fit TRBD1. The CDR3 contains 18 residues. V lost 8 bases, J lost 0 bases, and 12 bases stayed unmatched. The CDR3 is CASCRRWTGGFSNQPQHF. The CDR3 DNA follows: TGTGCCAGCTGTCGACGTTGGACAGGGGGCTTTAGCAATCAGCCCCAGCATTTT.

This clonotype has ten or more counts. The chain recombines TRBV11-3 with TRBJ2-2; 8 bases match TRBD2. This CDR3 contains 15 residues. V dropped 5 bases and J dropped 3; count of bases not matched to a gene: 5. CDR1 is SGHNT, CDR2 YENEEA, per germline. The CDR3 bases are TGTGCCAGCAGCCCCCGGACTAGCTACACCGGGGAGCTGTTTTTT. This sequence encodes CASSPRTSYTGELFF.

In this sample, this clonotype turned up many times. V and J are TRBV20-1 and TRBJ2-1, with 13 bases matching TRBD2. CDR1 and CDR2 (germline): DFQATT, SNEGSKA (reference sequence). CDR3 length: 17 amino acids. Germline trimming cut 0 bases from V and 6 bases from J; bases unmatched to any gene: 8. The CDR3 DNA reads as TGCAGTGCTAGAGATACACTCCGACTAGCGGGGGGCAATGAGCAGTTCTTC. As protein: CSARDTLRLAGGNEQFF.

This clonotype was detected only once. One base away lies a much larger clone, so this may be a sequencing read error. V and J are TRBV5-5 and TRBJ1-4; D gene unclear. This CDR3 comprises 15 residues. Germline-derived CDR1 and CDR2 are SGHKS and YYEKEE (reference sequence). CDR3 nucleotides: TGTGGCAGCAGCCCGCGGGCAGCAACTAATGAAAAACTGTTTTTT. Translation gives CGSSPRAATNEKLFF.

There are many counts of this clonotype. The V call is TRBV7-2, the J call TRBJ1-5, with D possibly being TRBD1 (6 bases). Trimming left V 3 bases short and J 6 bases short, with 15 bases between. The CDR3 totals 15 residues. Germline CDR1 reads SGHTA; CDR2 reads FQGNSA. The CDR3 protein is CASSFRGASSQPQHF. The DNA of the CDR3 is TGTGCCAGCAGCTTTCGGGGGGCTTCTAGTCAGCCCCAGCATTTT.

The sample holds many counts of this clonotype. The rearrangement uses TRBV21-1 and TRBJ2-5; TRBD1, the D gene given by the table, was not confirmed from the DNA. TRBV21-1 is labeled a pseudogene. This CDR3 is built from 18 residues. CDR3 sequence: CASSKVRDTSWRGETQYF. The CDR3 DNA reads as TGTGCCAGCAGCAAAGTCCGGGACACTAGCTGGCGGGGAGAGACCCAGTACTTC.

The sample holds many counts of this clonotype. The chain carries TRBV9 and TRBJ2-1; D perhaps matches TRBD1 (6 bases). Germline CDR1 is SGDLS and CDR2 is YYNGEE. V lost 3 bases to trimming and J lost 2 bases, with 18 bases between them. There are 17 residues in the CDR3. Written as DNA, the CDR3 is TGTGCCAGCAGCGCTCCGAAGACAGGCCTCCCCTACAATGAGCAGTTCTTC. Translating it yields CASSAPKTGLPYNEQFF. Full variable domain (rest looked up from reference TRBV9 and TRBJ2-1): DSGVTQTPKHLITATGQRVTLRCSPRSGDLSVYWYQQSLDQGLQFLIQYYNGEERAKGNILERFSAQQFPDLHSELNLSSLELGDSALYFCASSAPKTGLPYNEQFFGPGTRLTVL.